The next 29 T cell receptor beta chains were all read from a single sample in a study of metastatic and nonmetastatic thyroid tumors. TCRdb re-analyzed the PCR reads through MiXCR. The sample consists of about 24,000 clones, approximately 20% of them appearing once. Before thyroid surgery, none of the patients had received any treatment. Material for sequencing was blood. The source of these receptors is a female donor with papillary thyroid cancer or a benign thyroid nodule (not recorded which). Some clones in this sample may be carry-over from other donors' samples.

This clone was counted between two and nine times. This sequence joins TRBV27 and TRBJ2-2; D not certain. V was pared by 1 base and J by 3 bases, with 12 bases between. Looked up from germline, CDR1 is MNHEY and CDR2 is SMNVEV (reference sequence). The CDR3 totals 16 residues. CDR3 sequence (DNA): TGTGCCAGCAGTTTATGGGCACGTCGGGACACCGGGGAGCTGTTTTTT. Its translation is CASSLWARRDTGELFF.

Ten or more counts support this clone. The genes are TRBV6-4 and TRBJ2-3, with TRBD1 identical over 10 bases. This CDR3 is built from 14 residues. V was pared by 5 bases and J by 5 bases, with 4 bases of the junction left unmatched. CDR1 MRHNA and CDR2 SNTAGT come from the germline V gene. CDR3 sequence: CASSSGQGGDTQYF. CDR3 coding DNA: TGTGCCAGCAGTTCTGGACAGGGGGGAGATACGCAGTATTTT.

This clone has a count of ten or more. This chain links TRBV5-1 with TRBJ1-1, with D perhaps TRBD1 (5 bases). The germline V gene encodes CDR1 SGHRS and CDR2 YFSETQ. V was pared by 7 bases and J by 5 bases, with 15 bases between. The CDR3 totals 13 residues. The CDR3 spells CASGSGDRTEAFF. The CDR3 DNA is TGCGCCAGCGGGTCGGGGGATCGGACTGAAGCTTTCTTT.

V and J are TRBV5-1 and TRBJ1-4; 9 bases fit TRBD1. Germline assignment: CDR1 SGHRS and CDR2 YFSETQ. The junction had 4 bases not matched to a gene; V was cut back by 5 bases and J by 5 bases. The CDR3 length is 14 residues. CDR3 amino acids: CASSHDRGNEKLFF. For the CDR3, the DNA is TGCGCCAGCAGTCATGACAGGGGGAATGAAAAACTGTTTTTT.

This clone was picked up many times. The junction does not match germline at one end; this may be a read error. The chain carries TRBV7-7 and TRBJ2-2; no clear D gene. CDR3 length: 14 residues. Germline V lookup: CDR1 SSHAT, CDR2 FNYEAQ (reference sequence). CDR3 nucleotides: TGTGCTAGCAGCTTGAACAGTTACACCGGGGAGCTGTTTTTT. Amino acids: CASSLNSYTGELFF.

The rearrangement joins TRBV11-2 to TRBJ2-1, with D perhaps TRBD2 (6 bases). This CDR3 is built from 16 residues. Germline CDR1 and CDR2: SGHAT and FQNNGV. The germline V and J ends were trimmed by 7 bases and 4 bases, with 20 bases remaining between them. In DNA, the CDR3 is TGTGCCAGCATCCCCTCGTTGTGTGGAGGGTACAATGAGCAGTTCTTC. As protein: CASIPSLCGGYNEQFF.

A few counts support this clone. The rearrangement joins TRBV5-1 to TRBJ2-7, with a possible D match to TRBD2 (5 bases). With 3 bases removed from V and 10 bases from J, the gap between germline ends came to 17 bases. The germline V gene encodes CDR1 SGHRS and CDR2 YFSETQ. The CDR3 covers 13 residues. The CDR3 loop is CASSSGFGEDQYF. In nucleotides, the CDR3 is TGCGCCAGCAGCTCGGGATTTGGGGAAGATCAGTACTTC. The whole variable domain, filled in from reference TRBV5-1 and TRBJ2-7, reads KAGVTQTPRYLIKTRGQQVTLSCSPISGHRSVSWYQQTPGQGLQFLFEYFSETQRNKGNFPGRFSGRQFSNSRSEMNVSTLELGDSALYLCASSSGFGEDQYFGPGTRLTVT.

There are a few counts of this clone. This sequence joins TRBV24-1 and TRBJ2-3, with 10 positions matching TRBD2. This CDR3 comprises 16 residues. Germline CDR1 reads KGHDR; CDR2 reads SFDVKD. The trim removed 2 bases at V and 7 bases at J, leaving 8 bases unmatched. The CDR3 here is CATSDWGLAWEYTQYF. The DNA of the CDR3 is TGTGCCACCAGTGATTGGGGACTAGCGTGGGAATATACGCAGTATTTT.

The table lists this clone with many counts. A much larger clonotype is one base distant, so this may be a read error. This chain connects TRBV11-2 to TRBJ2-1; no reliable D call. This CDR3 contains 15 residues. Germline values: CDR1 SGHAT, CDR2 FQNNGV. The CDR3: CASSLGGMPHNEQLF. DNA of the CDR3: TGTGCCAGCAGCTTAGGGGGTATGCCCCACAATGAGCAGCTCTTC.

In its sample, this clone was seen many times. The chain employs TRBV4-2 and TRBJ2-7, with a weak D call TRBD2 (5 bases). This CDR3 has 15 amino acids. The V gene's germline CDR1 is LGHNA and CDR2 YNFKEQ. V gave up 1 base and J gave up 4 bases, with 14 bases separating them. CDR3 sequence: CASSQGGYGDYEQYF. DNA of the CDR3: TGTGCCAGCAGCCAAGGGGGATACGGGGATTACGAGCAGTACTTC.

This rearrangement joins TRBV20-1 to TRBJ2-1; 10 bases align to TRBD2. The germline V gene encodes CDR1 DFQATT and CDR2 SNEGSKA (reference sequence). Trimming removed 0 bases from V and 7 bases from J; junction bases left unmatched: 12. CDR3 length: 17 residues. CDR3 sequence: CSARDYSEREGINEQFF. Written as DNA, the CDR3 is TGCAGTGCTAGAGATTATTCTGAGCGGGAGGGTATTAATGAGCAGTTCTTC.

This clone was seen at least ten times. The genes are TRBV5-6 and TRBJ2-7, with D unclear. Germline V gene sequence: CDR1 SGHDT, CDR2 YYEEEE. The CDR3 runs 12 residues. Trimming left V 3 bases short and J 3 bases short, with 7 bases between. The DNA of the CDR3 is TGTGCCAGCAGCTCTAAGGGCTACGAGCAGTACTTC. It codes for CASSSKGYEQYF.

V and J are TRBV6-1 and TRBJ1-5, with D possibly being TRBD1 (5 bases). V lost 9 bases, J lost 3 bases, and 12 bases lay in between. The CDR3 spans 13 residues. In germline, CDR1 is MNHNS, CDR2 SASEGT. The CDR3 DNA reads as TGTGCCAGTACGGGGGGTGACAATCAGCCCCAGCATTTT. Amino acids: CASTGGDNQPQHF.

This clone appeared many times. V gene TRBV7-2 combines with J gene TRBJ2-4; maybe TRBD1 (5 bases). Trimming left V 2 bases short and J 3 bases short, with 14 bases between. Looked up from germline, CDR1 is SGHTA and CDR2 is FQGNSA. The CDR3 runs 16 residues. The CDR3 region is CASSLRPGKDKNIQYF. The CDR3 region has the DNA TGTGCCAGCAGCTTAAGGCCAGGGAAGGACAAAAACATTCAGTACTTC.

A remark on this clone: An end of the junction differs from the germline gene, which may be a read error. Other DNA sequences in the sample encode the same CDR3. The rearrangement links TRBV20-1 to TRBJ1-1; D is undetermined. The CDR3 runs to 13 residues. Germline CDR1 and CDR2: DFQATT and SNEGSKA (reference sequence). CDR3 in DNA: TGCAGTGCTAGAGGAGGGTCTAACACCGAAGCTTTCTTT. Its protein product is CSARGGSNTEAFF.

By share, this clone counts as medium-sized. The rearrangement uses TRBV12-3 or TRBV12-4 and TRBJ1-2; D not certain. The V gene lost 2 bases and the J gene lost 3 bases, with 7 bases spanning the gap. The CDR3 extends over 13 amino acids. The CDR3 DNA reads TGTGCCAGCAGTTTAAGGGCCGACTATGGCTACACCTTC. Translated: CASSLRADYGYTF.

In this sample, this clone is medium-sized. CDR3 sequence reads: CASTLVGGTEAFF. The CDR3 DNA reads TGTGCCAGCACCTTGGTGGGGGGCACTGAAGCTTTCTTT. The chain joins TRBV12-3 or TRBV12-4 to TRBJ1-1, with a weak D call TRBD1 (5 bases). The CDR3 has 13 amino acids. V lost 7 bases and J lost 4, with 13 bases in between.

This clone was observed many times. The CDR3 DNA reads as TGCGCCAGCAGCCCAGGCAGCGTGGCCACAGATACGCAGTATTTT. Translation gives CASSPGSVATDTQYF. This chain uses TRBV5-1 with TRBJ2-3; D is uncertain. CDR1 and CDR2 from the germline V gene are SGHRS and YFSETQ. The length of the CDR3 is 15 residues. V shed 4 bases and J shed 2 bases, with 14 bases lying between them.

In its sample, this clone was seen many times. Being one base from a much bigger clone, this may be a read error. The sample has other DNA sequences that encode this CDR3 too. This chain uses TRBV12-3 or TRBV12-4 with TRBJ2-7; a weak D match, TRBD2 (5 bases). The CDR3 covers 14 residues. In DNA, the CDR3 is TGTGCCAGCAGTTTGCGTGAGGACTCCTATGAGCAGTACTTC. Amino acid sequence: CASSLREDSYEQYF.

Many counts were recorded for this clone. This chain links TRBV20-1 with TRBJ2-3, with 9 bases aligning to TRBD2. The CDR3 spans 18 residues. Germline CDR1 reads DFQATT; CDR2 reads SNEGSKA (reference sequence). Losses at the gene ends were 4 bases for V and 0 bases for J; bases not matched to a gene: 14. Here the CDR3 reads CSAKSGLAPDLSTDTQYF. The CDR3 DNA reads TGCAGTGCTAAGAGCGGACTAGCGCCCGACCTTAGCACAGATACGCAGTATTTT.

At least ten counts were recorded for this clone. The chain couples TRBV7-9 to TRBJ2-7; D could derive from TRBD1 or TRBD2 (5 bases each). The CDR3 covers 13 residues. Germline V gives CDR1 SEHNR, CDR2 FQNEAQ (reference sequence). Deletions cut 4 bases from V and 5 bases from J, with 12 bases between. The CDR3 sequence: CASSWGNSNEQYF. For the CDR3, the DNA is TGTGCCAGCAGCTGGGGGAATTCCAACGAGCAGTACTTC.

The sample holds many counts of this clone. A much larger clone differs from this one at a single base, so this may be a read error. The CDR3 carries no conserved terminal phenylalanine or tryptophan, so it likely arises from a read error. The rearrangement joins TRBV28 to TRBJ2-7; D uncertain. Per the germline V gene, CDR1 is MDHEN and CDR2 is SYDVKM. With 2 bases removed from V and 5 bases from J, the gap between germline ends came to 7 bases. This CDR3 comprises 12 residues. In DNA form, the CDR3 reads TGTGCCAGCAGTTTAGAGCGAGACGAGCAGTACTCC. Its translation is CASSLERDEQYS.

On this clone: One junction end disagrees with the germline gene, perhaps due to a read error. In nucleotides, the CDR3 is TGTGCCAGAAGTGACTCCAACACCGGGGAGCCGTTTTTT. The encoded protein is CARSDSNTGEPFF. The V call is TRBV6-4, the J call TRBJ2-2; a weak D match, TRBD2 (5 bases). CDR1 MRHNA and CDR2 SNTAGT come from the germline V gene. The CDR3 extends over 13 amino acids.

This clone was seen at least ten times. The CDR3 is CSARVSDTQYF. The CDR3 coding sequence is TGCAGTGCTAGAGTCTCGGATACGCAGTATTTT. The V gene is TRBV20-1, the J gene TRBJ2-3; D remains unclear. The length of the CDR3 is 11 residues. The germline V and J ends were trimmed by 1 base and 6 bases, with 5 bases remaining between them. Germline V CDR1 and CDR2: DFQATT, SNEGSKA (reference sequence).

This clone was seen many times. The chain is built from TRBV20-1 and TRBJ1-5; 8 bases are a match to TRBD1. Trimming at V came to 4 bases and at J to 7 bases, leaving 6 bases not matched to a gene. Germline assignment: CDR1 DFQATT and CDR2 SNEGSKA (reference sequence). This CDR3 has 13 amino acids. CDR3 region: CSANQGAGQPQHF. The CDR3 bases are TGCAGTGCTAACCAGGGGGCAGGGCAGCCCCAGCATTTT.

In its sample, this clone was seen many times. The chain recombines TRBV20-1 with TRBJ2-7, with TRBD2 identical over 10 bases. This CDR3 region has 16 residues. V dropped 6 bases and J dropped 0; count of bases not matched to a gene: 11. Germline lookup yields CDR1 DFQATT and CDR2 SNEGSKA (reference sequence). The CDR3 DNA is TGCAGTGCAATGAAAGGGACTAGCGCGGACTCCTACGAGCAGTACTTC. This codes for CSAMKGTSADSYEQYF.

The V call is TRBV4-2, the J call TRBJ2-7; TRBD2 agrees at 13 bases. From germline, CDR1 is LGHNA and CDR2 YNFKEQ. With 4 bases clipped from V and 3 bases from J, the junction kept 9 bases outside the gene matches. The CDR3 consists of 17 residues. The CDR3 here is CASSPQGTSGTYYEQYF. The CDR3 DNA reads TGTGCCAGCAGCCCGCAAGGGACTAGCGGGACATACTACGAGCAGTACTTC.

About this clone: At one of its ends the junction is not consistent with the germline gene, which may arise from a read error. The J gene is TRBJ2-3, the V gene TRBV2; 7 nucleotides align to TRBD1. Germline-derived CDR1 and CDR2 are SNHLY and FYNNEI. This CDR3 is 15 amino acids long. The CDR3 here is CASMGDSHLTDTHYF. Here the CDR3 DNA reads TGTGCCAGCATGGGGGACAGCCACCTCACAGATACGCATTATTTT.

A word on this clone: One end of the junction fails to match germline, which may point to a read error. The chain recombines TRBV6-1 with TRBJ2-2; 7 bases agree with TRBD2. The CDR3 is made up of 16 amino acids. Germline V gives CDR1 MNHNS, CDR2 SASEGT. This chain's CDR3 is CDCSEGLAANTVELFF. The DNA of the CDR3 is TGTGACTGCAGTGAGGGGCTAGCGGCGAACACCGTGGAGCTGTTTTTT.